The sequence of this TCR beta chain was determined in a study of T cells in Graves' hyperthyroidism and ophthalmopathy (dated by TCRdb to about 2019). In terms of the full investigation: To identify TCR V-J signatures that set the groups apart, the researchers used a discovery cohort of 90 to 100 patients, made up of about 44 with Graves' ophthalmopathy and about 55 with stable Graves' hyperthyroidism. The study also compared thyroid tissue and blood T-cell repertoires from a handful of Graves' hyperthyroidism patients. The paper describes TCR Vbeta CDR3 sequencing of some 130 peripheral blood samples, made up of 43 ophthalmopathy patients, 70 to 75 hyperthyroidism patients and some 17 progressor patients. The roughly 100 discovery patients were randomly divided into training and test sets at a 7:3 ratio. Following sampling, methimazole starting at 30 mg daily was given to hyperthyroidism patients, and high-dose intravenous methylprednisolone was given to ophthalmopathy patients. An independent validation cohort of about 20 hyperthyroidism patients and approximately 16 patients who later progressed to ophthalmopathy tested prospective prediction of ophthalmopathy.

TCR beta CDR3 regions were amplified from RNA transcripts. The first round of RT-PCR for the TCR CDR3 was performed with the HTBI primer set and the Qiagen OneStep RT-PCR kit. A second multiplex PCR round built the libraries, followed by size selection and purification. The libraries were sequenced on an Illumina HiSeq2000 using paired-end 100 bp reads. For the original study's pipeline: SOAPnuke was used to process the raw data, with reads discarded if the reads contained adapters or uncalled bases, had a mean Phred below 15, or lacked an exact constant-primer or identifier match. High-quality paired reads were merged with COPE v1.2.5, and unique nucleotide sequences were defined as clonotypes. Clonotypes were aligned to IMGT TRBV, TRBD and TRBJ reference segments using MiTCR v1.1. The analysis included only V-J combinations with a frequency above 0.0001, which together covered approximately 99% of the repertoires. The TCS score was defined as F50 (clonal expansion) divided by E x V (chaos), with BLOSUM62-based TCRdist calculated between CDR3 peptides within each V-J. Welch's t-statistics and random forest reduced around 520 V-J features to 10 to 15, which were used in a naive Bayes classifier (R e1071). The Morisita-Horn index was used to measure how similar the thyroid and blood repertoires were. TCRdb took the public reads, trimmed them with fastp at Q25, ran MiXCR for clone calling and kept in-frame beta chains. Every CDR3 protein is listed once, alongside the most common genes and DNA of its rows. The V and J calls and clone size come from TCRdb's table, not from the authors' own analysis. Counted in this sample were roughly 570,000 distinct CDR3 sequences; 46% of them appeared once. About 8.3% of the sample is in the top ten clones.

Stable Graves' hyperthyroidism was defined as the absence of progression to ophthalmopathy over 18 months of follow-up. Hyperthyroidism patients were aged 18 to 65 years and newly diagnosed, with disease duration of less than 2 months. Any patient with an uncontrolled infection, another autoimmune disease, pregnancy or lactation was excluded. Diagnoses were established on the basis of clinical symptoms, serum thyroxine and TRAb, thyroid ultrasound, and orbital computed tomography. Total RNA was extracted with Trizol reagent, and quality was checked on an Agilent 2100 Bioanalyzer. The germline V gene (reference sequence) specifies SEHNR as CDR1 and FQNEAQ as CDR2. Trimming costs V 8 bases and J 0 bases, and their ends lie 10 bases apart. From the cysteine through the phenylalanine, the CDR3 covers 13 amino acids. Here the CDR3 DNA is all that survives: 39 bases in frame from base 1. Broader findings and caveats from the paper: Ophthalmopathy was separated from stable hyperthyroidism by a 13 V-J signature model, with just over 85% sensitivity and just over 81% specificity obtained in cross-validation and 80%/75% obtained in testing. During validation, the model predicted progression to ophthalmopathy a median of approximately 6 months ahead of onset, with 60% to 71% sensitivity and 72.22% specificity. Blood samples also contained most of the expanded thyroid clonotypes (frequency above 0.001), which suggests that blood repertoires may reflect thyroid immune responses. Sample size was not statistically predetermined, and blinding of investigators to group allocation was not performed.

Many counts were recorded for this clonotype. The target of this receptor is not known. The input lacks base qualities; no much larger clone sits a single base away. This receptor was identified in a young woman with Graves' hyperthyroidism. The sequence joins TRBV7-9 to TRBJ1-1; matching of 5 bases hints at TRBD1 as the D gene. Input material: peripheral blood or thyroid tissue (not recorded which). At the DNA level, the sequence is TGTGCCAGCGCGCAGGGAATGAACACTGAAGCTTTCTTT. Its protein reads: CASAQGMNTEAFF.